The clone carrying this TCR beta chain has only a few counts. These data come from a study of T cell responses to AZD1222 COVID-19 vaccine. Assay used: immunoSEQ multiplex PCR; TCRdb lists only in-frame clones, some missing. The table has roughly 150,000 clones, over 85% seen once. Germline CDR1 is GTSNPN and CDR2 is SVGIG (reference sequence). Trimming removed 1 base at V and 7 bases at J, with 14 bases between. The length of the CDR3 is 13 residues. The V gene is TRBV30, the J gene TRBJ2-7; D is unclear. Sequenced material: peripheral blood, taken on day 0 of AZD1222 vaccination. The receptor's source is an adult in good health. The CDR3 is CAWSGASSLEQYF. The CDR3 DNA reads TGTGCCTGGAGTGGCGCTAGTTCGTTGGAGCAGTACTTC.